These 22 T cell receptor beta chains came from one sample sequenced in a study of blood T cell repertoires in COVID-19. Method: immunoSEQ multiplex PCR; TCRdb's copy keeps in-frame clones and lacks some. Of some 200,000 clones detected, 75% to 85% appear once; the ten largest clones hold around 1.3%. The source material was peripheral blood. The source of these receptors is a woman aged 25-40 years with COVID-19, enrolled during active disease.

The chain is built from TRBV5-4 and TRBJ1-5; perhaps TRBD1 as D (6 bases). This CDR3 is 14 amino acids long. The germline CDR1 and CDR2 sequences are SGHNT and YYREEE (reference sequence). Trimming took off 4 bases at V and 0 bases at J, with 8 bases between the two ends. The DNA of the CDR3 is TGTGCCAGCAGCCTCAGGGGTAGCAATCAGCCCCAGCATTTT. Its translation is CASSLRGSNQPQHF.

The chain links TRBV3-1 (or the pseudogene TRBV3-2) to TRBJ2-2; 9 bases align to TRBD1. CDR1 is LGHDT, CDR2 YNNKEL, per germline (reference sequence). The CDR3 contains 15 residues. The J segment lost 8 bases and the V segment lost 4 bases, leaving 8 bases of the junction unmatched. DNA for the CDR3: TGTGCCAGCAGCCGCCCACAGGGGGCGCAGGGGGAGCTGTTTTTT. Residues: CASSRPQGAQGELFF.

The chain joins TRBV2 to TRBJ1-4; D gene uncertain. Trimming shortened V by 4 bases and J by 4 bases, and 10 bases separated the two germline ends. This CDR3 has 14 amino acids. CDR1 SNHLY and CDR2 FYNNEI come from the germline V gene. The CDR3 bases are TGTGCCAGCAGTGTAGCCAGGAATAATGAAAAACTGTTTTTT. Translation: CASSVARNNEKLFF.

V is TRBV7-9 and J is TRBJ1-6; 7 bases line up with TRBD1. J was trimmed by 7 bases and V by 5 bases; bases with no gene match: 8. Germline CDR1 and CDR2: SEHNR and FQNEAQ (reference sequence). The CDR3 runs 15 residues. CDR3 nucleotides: TGTGCCAGCAGCGGAAACAGGGGCGGGAATTCACCCCTCCACTTT. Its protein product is CASSGNRGGNSPLHF.

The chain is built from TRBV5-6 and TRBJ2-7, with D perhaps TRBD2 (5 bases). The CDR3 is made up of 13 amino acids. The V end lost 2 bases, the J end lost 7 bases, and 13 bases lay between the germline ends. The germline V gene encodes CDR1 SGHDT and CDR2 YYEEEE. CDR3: CASSFVGSGEQYF. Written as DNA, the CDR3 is TGTGCCAGCAGCTTCGTGGGGAGCGGTGAGCAGTACTTC.

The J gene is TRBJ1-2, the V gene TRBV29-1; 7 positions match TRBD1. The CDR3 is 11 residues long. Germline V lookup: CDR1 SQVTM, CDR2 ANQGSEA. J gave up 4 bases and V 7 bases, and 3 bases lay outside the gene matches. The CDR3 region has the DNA TGCAGCGGATGGACAGGCTATGGCTACACCTTC. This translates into CSGWTGYGYTF.

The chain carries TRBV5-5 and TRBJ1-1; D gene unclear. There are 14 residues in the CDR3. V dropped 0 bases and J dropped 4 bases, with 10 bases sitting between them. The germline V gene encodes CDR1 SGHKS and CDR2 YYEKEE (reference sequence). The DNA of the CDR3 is TGTGCCAGCAGCTTGGCCGGGGTCAGCACTGAAGCTTTCTTT. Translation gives CASSLAGVSTEAFF.

In nucleotides, the CDR3 is TGCAGCACCCGAGCGGGGGTAGGGGAGACCCAGTACTTC. Residues: CSTRAGVGETQYF. The chain couples TRBV29-1 to TRBJ2-5; 8 nucleotides agree with TRBD2. From germline, CDR1 is SQVTM and CDR2 ANQGSEA. The CDR3 is made up of 13 amino acids. V trimming: 8 bases; J trimming: 5 bases; junction bases outside the gene matches: 10.

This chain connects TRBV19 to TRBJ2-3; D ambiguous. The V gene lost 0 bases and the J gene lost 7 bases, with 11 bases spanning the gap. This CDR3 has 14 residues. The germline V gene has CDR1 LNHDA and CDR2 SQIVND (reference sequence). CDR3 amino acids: CASSIDRLRNTQYF. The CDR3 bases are TGTGCCAGTAGTATAGATCGACTCCGGAATACGCAGTATTTT.

CDR3: CASSVQRGDHGELFF. DNA of the CDR3: TGTGCCAGCAGTGTCCAGCGGGGGGACCACGGGGAGCTGTTTTTT. The chain couples TRBV2 to TRBJ2-2; 9 bases fit TRBD2. Trimming cost V 4 bases and J 7 bases; bases outside gene matches: 7. The CDR3 is made up of 15 amino acids. The germline gives CDR1 SNHLY, CDR2 FYNNEI.

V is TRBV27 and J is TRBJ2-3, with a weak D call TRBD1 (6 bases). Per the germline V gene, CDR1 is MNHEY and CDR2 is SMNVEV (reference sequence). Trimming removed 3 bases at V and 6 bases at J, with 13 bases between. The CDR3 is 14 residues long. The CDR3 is CASSFRTVRDTQYF. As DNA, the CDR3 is TGTGCCAGCAGTTTCCGGACAGTGAGGGATACGCAGTATTTT.

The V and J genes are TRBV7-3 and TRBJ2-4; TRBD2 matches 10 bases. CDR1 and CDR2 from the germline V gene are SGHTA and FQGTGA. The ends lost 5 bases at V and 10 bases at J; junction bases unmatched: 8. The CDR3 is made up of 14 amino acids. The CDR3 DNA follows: TGTGCCAGCAGCCCCTCTCCAGCGGGAGGGATTCAGTACTTC. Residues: CASSPSPAGGIQYF.

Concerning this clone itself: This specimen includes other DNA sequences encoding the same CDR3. CDR3 in amino acids: CASSLVGGYEQYF. The DNA for the CDR3 is TGCGCCAGCAGCTTGGTAGGGGGCTACGAGCAGTACTTC. J is TRBJ2-7 and V is TRBV5-1; the D gene is possibly TRBD1 (6 bases). Per the germline V gene, CDR1 is SGHRS and CDR2 is YFSETQ. The CDR3 consists of 13 residues. Trimming left V 0 bases short and J 3 bases short, with 7 bases between.

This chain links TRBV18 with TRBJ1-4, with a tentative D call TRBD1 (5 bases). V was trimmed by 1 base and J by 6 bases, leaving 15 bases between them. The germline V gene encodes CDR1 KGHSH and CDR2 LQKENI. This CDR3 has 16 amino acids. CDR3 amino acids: CASSPQFAGRDEKLFF. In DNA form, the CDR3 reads TGTGCCAGCTCACCACAGTTCGCAGGGAGGGATGAAAAACTGTTTTTT.

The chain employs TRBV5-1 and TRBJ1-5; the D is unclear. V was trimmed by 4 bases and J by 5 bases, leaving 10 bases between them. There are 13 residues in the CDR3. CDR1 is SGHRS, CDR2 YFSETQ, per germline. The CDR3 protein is CASSLAEDQPQHF. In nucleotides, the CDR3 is TGCGCCAGCAGCCTGGCAGAGGATCAGCCCCAGCATTTT.

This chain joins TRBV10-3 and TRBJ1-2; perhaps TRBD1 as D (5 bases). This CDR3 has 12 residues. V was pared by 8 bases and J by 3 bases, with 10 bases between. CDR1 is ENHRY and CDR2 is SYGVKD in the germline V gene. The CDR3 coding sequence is TGTGCCATCGGACAAGATTACTATGGCTACACCTTC. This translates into CAIGQDYYGYTF.

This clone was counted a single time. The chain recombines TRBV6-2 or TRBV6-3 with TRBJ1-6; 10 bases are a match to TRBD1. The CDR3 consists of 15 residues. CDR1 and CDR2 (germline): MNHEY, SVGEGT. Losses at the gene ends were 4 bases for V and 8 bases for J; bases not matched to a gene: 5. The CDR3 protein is CASSSGQGVDSPLHF. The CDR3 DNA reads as TGTGCCAGCAGTTCCGGACAGGGGGTGGATTCACCCCTCCACTTT.

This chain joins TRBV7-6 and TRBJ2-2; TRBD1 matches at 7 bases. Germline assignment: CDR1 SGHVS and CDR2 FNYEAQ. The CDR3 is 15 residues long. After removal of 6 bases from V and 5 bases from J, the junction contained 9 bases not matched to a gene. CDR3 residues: CASRTGFGKTGELFF. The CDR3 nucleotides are TGTGCCAGCAGGACAGGGTTTGGAAAAACCGGGGAGCTGTTTTTT.

The DNA for the CDR3 is TGTGCCAGCAGCGTCCCGGGACACTTGGGCTACACCTTC. Translation: CASSVPGHLGYTF. The chain has TRBV6-5 and TRBJ1-2, with a possible D match to TRBD1 (6 bases). CDR1 and CDR2 (germline): MNHEY, SVGAGI. The V and J ends lost 6 bases and 8 bases respectively, with 16 bases between them. There are 13 residues in the CDR3.

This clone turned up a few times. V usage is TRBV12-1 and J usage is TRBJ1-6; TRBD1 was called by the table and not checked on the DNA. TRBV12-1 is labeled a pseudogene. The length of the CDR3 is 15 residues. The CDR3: CASSHPARGHSPLHF. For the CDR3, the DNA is TGTGCCAGCAGCCACCCCGCCAGGGGCCATTCACCCCTCCACTTT.

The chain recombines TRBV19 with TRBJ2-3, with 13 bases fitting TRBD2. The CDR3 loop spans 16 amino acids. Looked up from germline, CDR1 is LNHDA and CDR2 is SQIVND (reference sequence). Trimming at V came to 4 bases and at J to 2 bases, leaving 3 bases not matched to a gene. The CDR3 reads CASSRTSGGLTDTQYF. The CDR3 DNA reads TGTGCCAGTAGTAGGACTAGCGGGGGCCTCACAGATACGCAGTATTTT. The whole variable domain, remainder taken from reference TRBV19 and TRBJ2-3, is DGGITQSPKYLFRKEGQNVTLSCEQNLNHDAMYWYRQDPGQGLRLIYYSQIVNDFQKGDIAEGYSVSREKKESFPLTVTSAQKNPTAFYLCASSRTSGGLTDTQYFGPGTRLTVL.

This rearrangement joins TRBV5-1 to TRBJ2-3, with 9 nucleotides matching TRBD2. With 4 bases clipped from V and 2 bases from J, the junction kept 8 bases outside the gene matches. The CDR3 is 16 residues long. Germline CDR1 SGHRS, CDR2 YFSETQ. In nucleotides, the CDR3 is TGCGCCAGCAGCACAGGACTAGCGACTCCCACAGATACGCAGTATTTT. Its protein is CASSTGLATPTDTQYF.